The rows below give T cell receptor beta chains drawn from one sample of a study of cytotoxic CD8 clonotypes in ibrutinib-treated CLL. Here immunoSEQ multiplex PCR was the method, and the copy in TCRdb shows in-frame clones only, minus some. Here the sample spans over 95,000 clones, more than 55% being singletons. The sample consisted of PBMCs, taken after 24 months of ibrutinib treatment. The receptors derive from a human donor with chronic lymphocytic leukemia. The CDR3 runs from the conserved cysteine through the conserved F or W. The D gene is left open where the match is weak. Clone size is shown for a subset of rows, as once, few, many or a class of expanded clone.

CDR3aa: CASSQRGPNQPQHF
CDR3nt: TGTGCCAGCAGCCAGCGAGGGCCTAATCAGCCCCAGCATTTT
v_gene: TRBV14
d_gene: .
j_gene: TRBJ1-5
abundance: few

CDR3aa: CASGGSSGANVLTF
CDR3nt: TGTGCCAGCGGCGGGTCTTCTGGGGCCAACGTCCTGACTTTC
v_gene: TRBV28
d_gene: .
j_gene: TRBJ2-6
abundance: .

CDR3aa: CASSIGRDIDTQYF
CDR3nt: TGTGCCAGTAGTATAGGGCGAGACATAGATACGCAGTATTTT
v_gene: TRBV19
d_gene: .
j_gene: TRBJ2-3
abundance: .

CDR3aa: CASSLWTGGRETQYF
CDR3nt: TGTGCCAGCAGTCTGTGGACAGGGGGCAGAGAGACCCAGTACTTC
v_gene: TRBV6-5
d_gene: TRBD1
j_gene: TRBJ2-5
abundance: .

CDR3aa: CASSPTRVPETQYF
CDR3nt: TGTGCCAGCAGCCCTACTAGGGTCCCAGAGACCCAGTACTTC
v_gene: TRBV5-6
d_gene: .
j_gene: TRBJ2-5
abundance: .

CDR3aa: CASSYEQGRGYTF
CDR3nt: TGTGCCAGCAGTTACGAACAGGGTCGAGGCTACACCTTC
v_gene: TRBV6-6
d_gene: .
j_gene: TRBJ1-2
abundance: .

CDR3aa: CASSIGHRGTGELFF
CDR3nt: TGTGCCAGTAGTATAGGCCACAGGGGAACCGGGGAGCTGTTTTTT
v_gene: TRBV19
d_gene: TRBD1
j_gene: TRBJ2-2
abundance: .

CDR3aa: CSVVGTVAYEQYF
CDR3nt: TGCAGCGTTGTAGGGACAGTAGCCTACGAGCAGTACTTC
v_gene: TRBV29-1
d_gene: TRBD1
j_gene: TRBJ2-7
abundance: .

CDR3aa: CASSLLTGGVRQTQYF
CDR3nt: TGTGCCAGCAGCTTGCTGACAGGGGGGGTTAGGCAGACCCAGTACTTC
v_gene: TRBV5-6
d_gene: TRBD1
j_gene: TRBJ2-5
abundance: .

CDR3aa: CAWSQETGNTIYF
CDR3nt: TGTGCCTGGAGTCAAGAAACTGGAAACACCATATATTTT
v_gene: TRBV30
d_gene: .
j_gene: TRBJ1-3
abundance: .

CDR3aa: CASRTASSYEQYF
CDR3nt: TGTGCCAGCAGAACAGCGAGCTCCTACGAGCAGTACTTC
v_gene: TRBV27
d_gene: .
j_gene: TRBJ2-7
abundance: .

CDR3aa: CASSPLGKDQETQYF
CDR3nt: TGTGCCAGCAGCCCTCTAGGGAAGGACCAAGAGACCCAGTACTTC
v_gene: TRBV28
d_gene: .
j_gene: TRBJ2-5
abundance: few

CDR3aa: CASSDIQASGSMQFF
CDR3nt: TGTGCCAGCAGTGACATCCAGGCGAGCGGGTCGATGCAGTTCTTC
v_gene: TRBV6-1
d_gene: .
j_gene: TRBJ2-1
abundance: .

CDR3aa: CASSQQENQPQHF
CDR3nt: TGTGCCAGCAGTCAACAGGAAAATCAGCCCCAGCATTTT
v_gene: TRBV6-4
d_gene: .
j_gene: TRBJ1-5
abundance: once

CDR3aa: CASSLNGPRWGEKIYNEQFF
CDR3nt: TGTGCCAGCAGTTTAAACGGCCCCCGCTGGGGGGAGAAGATCTACAATGAGCAGTTCTTC
v_gene: TRBV28
d_gene: .
j_gene: TRBJ2-1
abundance: .

CDR3aa: CASKLDGNTEAFF
CDR3nt: TGTGCCAGCAAACTAGACGGGAACACTGAAGCTTTCTTT
v_gene: TRBV6-1
d_gene: .
j_gene: TRBJ1-1
abundance: .

CDR3aa: CASSYTAGVKRSEAFF
CDR3nt: TGCGCCAGCAGCTACACCGCAGGGGTTAAGAGATCCGAAGCTTTCTTT
v_gene: TRBV5-1
d_gene: .
j_gene: TRBJ1-1
abundance: once

CDR3aa: CASSFRGSYEQYF
CDR3nt: TGTGCCAGTAGTTTTAGGGGGAGCTACGAGCAGTACTTC
v_gene: TRBV19
d_gene: .
j_gene: TRBJ2-7
abundance: .

CDR3aa: CASSTGVYGYTF
CDR3nt: TGTGCCAGCTCGACAGGGGTCTATGGCTACACCTTC
v_gene: TRBV6-6
d_gene: TRBD1
j_gene: TRBJ1-2
abundance: .

CDR3aa: CASSLEIQAGNTGELFF
CDR3nt: TGCGCCAGCAGCTTGGAGATTCAAGCAGGCAACACCGGGGAGCTGTTTTTT
v_gene: TRBV5-1
d_gene: .
j_gene: TRBJ2-2
abundance: few

CDR3aa: CANAGQDPYEQYF
CDR3nt: TGTGCCAACGCGGGACAGGACCCCTACGAGCAGTACTTC
v_gene: TRBV10-3
d_gene: TRBD1
j_gene: TRBJ2-7
abundance: .

CDR3aa: CASSYGQGNEKLFF
CDR3nt: TGTGCCAGCAGTTACGGGCAGGGCAATGAAAAACTGTTTTTT
v_gene: TRBV6-6
d_gene: .
j_gene: TRBJ1-4
abundance: few

CDR3aa: CASSAKGGENSPLHF
CDR3nt: TGTGCCAGCAGTGCGAAGGGGGGCGAGAATTCACCCCTCCACTTT
v_gene: TRBV6-1
d_gene: .
j_gene: TRBJ1-6
abundance: .

CDR3aa: CSVDLENTDTQYF
CDR3nt: TGCAGCGTGGACCTTGAAAACACAGATACGCAGTATTTT
v_gene: TRBV29-1
d_gene: .
j_gene: TRBJ2-3
abundance: .

CDR3aa: CSVVRGQNTEAFF
CDR3nt: TGCAGCGTAGTAAGGGGCCAAAACACTGAAGCTTTCTTT
v_gene: TRBV29-1
d_gene: .
j_gene: TRBJ1-1
abundance: .